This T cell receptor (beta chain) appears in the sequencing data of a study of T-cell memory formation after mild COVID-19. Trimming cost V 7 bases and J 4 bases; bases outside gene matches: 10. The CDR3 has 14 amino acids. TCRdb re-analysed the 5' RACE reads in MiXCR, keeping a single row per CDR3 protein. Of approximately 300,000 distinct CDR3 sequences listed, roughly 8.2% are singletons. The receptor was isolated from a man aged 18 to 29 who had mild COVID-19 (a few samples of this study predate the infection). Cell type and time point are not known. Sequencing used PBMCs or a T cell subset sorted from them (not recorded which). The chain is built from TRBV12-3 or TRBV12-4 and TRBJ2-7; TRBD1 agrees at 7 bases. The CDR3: CASTYRGNTYEQYF. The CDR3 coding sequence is TGTGCCAGCACCTACAGGGGAAATACGTACGAGCAGTACTTC.